This T cell receptor beta chain appears in the sequencing data of a study of early T cells in non-severe SARS-CoV-2 infection. Study-level results: There was a bias toward anti-spike CD8 responses in VDJdb matching, which missed private and CD4 specificities.

The germline CDR1 and CDR2 sequences are MNHEY and SMNVEV (reference sequence). The CDR3 totals 14 residues. V lost 0 bases, J lost 5 bases, and 10 bases lay in between. This clonotype was seen many times. Antigen unknown. Attachment of unique molecular identifiers to individual cDNA molecules was performed. TCRdb reprocessed the 5' RACE reads via MiXCR and lists one record per CDR3 protein. The sample lists roughly 72,000 distinct CDR3 sequences, 12% occurring once. The chain is built from TRBV27 and TRBJ2-5; D possibly corresponds to TRBD2 (6 bases). This sample comprised whole blood, obtained at baseline. This TCR came from an adult who was a healthcare worker with PCR-confirmed SARS-CoV-2 infection or an uninfected control (not recorded which). The CDR3 nucleotides are TGTGCCAGCAGTTTATCAGGGCGGGGTGAGACCCAGTACTTC. This sequence encodes CASSLSGRGETQYF.